These 7 T cell receptor beta chains were sequenced from one sample in a study of CD8+CD57+ T cells in acquired aplastic anemia. Profiling that covered TCR beta VDJ and CDR3 relied on genomic DNA as its template. TCRdb reprocessed the reads via MiXCR and lists one record per CDR3 protein. The sample includes 160,000 or so distinct CDR3 sequences, around 50% seen only once; the top ten take approximately 3%. For sequencing, patients were chosen who had shown expansion of CD8+CD57+ cells by flow cytometry. Sequenced sample: sorted CD4+, CD8+, or CD8+CD57+ T cells (not recorded which) from PBMCs. These receptors all stem from a human donor with aplastic anemia.

This clonotype was counted many times. V and J are TRBV5-1 and TRBJ1-3; D gene uncertain. CDR1 and CDR2 from the germline V gene are SGHRS and YFSETQ. V was shortened by 4 bases and J by 0 bases, with 11 bases between the two germline ends. The CDR3 is made up of 15 amino acids. The CDR3 nucleotides are TGCGCCAGCAGCCCGACGGAATACTCTGGAAACACCATATATTTT. The encoded protein is CASSPTEYSGNTIYF.

This clonotype has a count of ten or more. This chain links TRBV24-1 with TRBJ2-2; D gene ambiguous. Germline assignment: CDR1 KGHDR and CDR2 SFDVKD. The CDR3 is 13 amino acids. Trimming pared 9 bases from V and 4 bases from J, leaving 11 bases between. The CDR3 DNA reads as TGTGCCACCCTAGGCAGAGCCACCGGGGAGCTGTTTTTT. It encodes CATLGRATGELFF.

The table lists this clonotype with a count of one. This chain uses TRBV24-1 with TRBJ1-1; a possible D gene is TRBD1 (5 bases). The germline V gene has CDR1 KGHDR and CDR2 SFDVKD. V lost 7 bases and J 8 bases, leaving 22 bases between the germline ends. This CDR3 is built from 15 residues. CDR3 DNA sequence: TGTGCCACCAGCGATACGGGGCAGGGAGGATCCGAAGCTTTCTTT. Its protein is CATSDTGQGGSEAFF.

At least ten counts were recorded for this clonotype. The gene calls are TRBV6-1 and TRBJ1-2; no reliable D call. This CDR3 spans 14 amino acids. CDR1 is MNHNS, CDR2 SASEGT, per germline. Trimming took 5 bases from V and 0 from J, leaving 10 bases between them. CDR3 protein: CASSKDTANYGYTF. CDR3 nucleotide sequence: TGTGCCAGCAGTAAGGATACAGCTAACTATGGCTACACCTTC.

The chain combines TRBV5-1 with TRBJ2-4; unclear D gene. The germline V gene has CDR1 SGHRS and CDR2 YFSETQ. The V end lost 0 bases, the J end lost 2 bases, and 6 bases lay between the germline ends. This CDR3 region has 14 residues. CDR3 DNA sequence: TGCGCCAGCAGCTTGGACCGTTCCAAAAACATTCAGTACTTC. Translating it yields CASSLDRSKNIQYF.

This clonotype was observed at least ten times. V is TRBV9 and J is TRBJ2-3, with 7 bases matching TRBD2. With V trimmed by 3 bases and J by 6 bases, 1 base remained unmatched. The CDR3 extends over 12 amino acids. Germline values: CDR1 SGDLS, CDR2 YYNGEE. This CDR3 reads CASSAGRDTQYF. CDR3 nucleotide sequence: TGTGCCAGCAGCGCCGGGAGGGATACGCAGTATTTT. The entire variable domain, with the rest obtained from reference TRBV9 and TRBJ2-3, is as follows: DSGVTQTPKHLITATGQRVTLRCSPRSGDLSVYWYQQSLDQGLQFLIQYYNGEERAKGNILERFSAQQFPDLHSELNLSSLELGDSALYFCASSAGRDTQYFGPGTRLTVL.

CDR3 nucleotides: TGTGCCAGCAGTGAAGCGCCGAACTATGGAAACACCATATATTTT. Protein sequence: CASSEAPNYGNTIYF. This chain uses TRBV6-1 with TRBJ1-3; D is unresolved. Germline V lookup: CDR1 MNHNS, CDR2 SASEGT. The CDR3 spans 15 residues. The V gene lost 0 bases and the J gene lost 3 bases, with 9 bases spanning the gap.